A selection of T cell receptor beta chains follows, all from one sample in a study of blood T cell repertoires in COVID-19. Here immunoSEQ multiplex PCR was the method, and the copy in TCRdb shows in-frame clones only, minus some. The sample holds 200,000 to 250,000 clones, approximately 81% seen once. Sequencing was carried out using peripheral blood. These receptors all stem from a woman older than 75 with acute or convalescent COVID-19. Each CDR3 is given without its conserved first and last residue. The D gene is left open where the match is weak. Not every row has a clone size; where given, it reads once, few, many or a size class.

TRBJ2-2	TRBV11-3	NA	few	ASQPSLLTGELF
TRBJ2-3	TRBV2	NA	NA	ASSEMLFGGTQY
TRBJ1-1	TRBV7-8	NA	once	ASSLAQQSYEAF
TRBJ1-6	TRBV4-3	NA	NA	ASSQDSKRFNSPLH
TRBJ1-3	TRBV12-3/TRBV12-4	TRBD1	NA	ASRGGTGNTIY
TRBJ2-1	TRBV5-1	TRBD1	NA	ASSPRDRGYNEQF
TRBJ1-1	TRBV11-3	NA	NA	ASSLEGGRGTEAF
TRBJ1-4	TRBV5-5	NA	once	ASSLAGGFNEKLF
TRBJ2-3	TRBV9	TRBD2	once	ASSLSGGVTDTQY
TRBJ2-5	TRBV5-1	TRBD1	NA	ASSPEQGLETQY
TRBJ2-5	TRBV7-9	TRBD2	NA	ASSLSGAQETQY
TRBJ1-2	TRBV6-1	NA	NA	ASSEGQHHYGYT
TRBJ2-1	TRBV6-1	TRBD1	NA	ASSEAGTGYNEQF
TRBJ1-5	TRBV7-2	NA	NA	ASSSQNQPQH
TRBJ1-4	TRBV7-3	NA	once	ASSLGGGSGEKLF
TRBJ1-1	TRBV9	TRBD1	NA	ASSLAGTGTNTEAF
TRBJ1-2	TRBV7-3	NA	NA	ASSVGPRDYGYT
TRBJ1-3	TRBV4-2	TRBD1	few	ASSQSDRGTSGNTIY
TRBJ1-3	TRBV15	NA	NA	ATSRDLTYSGNTIY
TRBJ1-1	TRBV29-1	TRBD1	NA	SVADRGLSEAF
TRBJ2-6	TRBV30	NA	NA	ASLGRGANVLT
TRBJ1-5	TRBV6-5	NA	NA	ASSTGNQPQH
TRBJ1-5	TRBV6-5	NA	few	ASRHPGAGSQPQH
TRBJ2-5	TRBV5-1	TRBD1	NA	ASSGQGTQETQY
TRBJ2-1	TRBV3-1/TRBV3-2	NA	once	ASSQVRQGQF
TRBJ1-2	TRBV2	NA	NA	ASGGEGYGYT
TRBJ1-6	TRBV19	NA	NA	ASSPTSGVPNSPLH
TRBJ1-1	TRBV19	NA	NA	ASSYRNTEAF
TRBJ2-5	TRBV9	TRBD1	few	ASSVADRAETQY
TRBJ2-5	TRBV4-1	TRBD1	NA	ASSHGTGGLETQY
TRBJ1-4	TRBV18	NA	NA	ASSPALAGAGNEKLF